This is a list of T cell receptor beta chains from one sample in a study of shared clonotypes between healthy human individuals. Data came from immunoSEQ multiplex PCR; TCRdb stores just in-frame clones and leaves some out. The sample records about 580,000 clones, 95% to 98% being singletons. Sequenced sample: naive CD8+ T cells sorted from blood. All receptors come from a young man in good health. The CDR3 runs from the conserved cysteine through the conserved F or W. D genes are given only for firm matches. Size is stated for part of the rows, as once, few or many counts, or as a class when the clone is expanded.

V: TRBV11-2
D: NA
J: TRBJ2-7
size: NA
CDR3: CASSLRLSYEQYF
DNA: TGTGCCAGCAGCTTAAGGCTCTCCTACGAGCAGTACTTC

V: TRBV5-4
D: NA
J: TRBJ2-3
size: NA
CDR3: CASSRLEDSTDTQYF
DNA: TGTGCCAGCAGCCGTTTAGAGGATAGCACAGATACGCAGTATTTT

V: TRBV7-9
D: TRBD2
J: TRBJ2-3
size: NA
CDR3: CASSGLAGADTQYF
DNA: TGTGCCAGCAGCGGACTCGCGGGGGCAGATACGCAGTATTTT

V: TRBV2
D: TRBD2
J: TRBJ2-7
size: NA
CDR3: CASTGLASYEQYF
DNA: TGTGCCAGCACGGGACTAGCGAGCTACGAGCAGTACTTC

V: TRBV4-2
D: TRBD2
J: TRBJ2-1
size: NA
CDR3: CASSQDGGDLNNEQFF
DNA: TGTGCCAGCAGCCAAGATGGGGGGGACCTGAACAATGAGCAGTTCTTC

V: TRBV5-4
D: NA
J: TRBJ2-1
size: NA
CDR3: CASSLGGQLEQFF
DNA: TGTGCCAGCAGCTTGGGGGGGCAGCTCGAGCAGTTCTTC

V: TRBV29-1
D: NA
J: TRBJ1-1
size: NA
CDR3: CSVLGSSSEAFF
DNA: TGCAGCGTGTTAGGGTCTTCTTCTGAAGCTTTCTTT

V: TRBV4-3
D: TRBD2
J: TRBJ2-3
size: NA
CDR3: CASSQAPSGRARDTDTQYF
DNA: TGCGCCAGCAGCCAAGCCCCTAGCGGGAGGGCCAGGGACACAGATACGCAGTATTTT

V: TRBV6-5
D: NA
J: TRBJ2-1
size: NA
CDR3: CASSPSTRLHEQFF
DNA: TGTGCCAGCAGCCCCTCGACTAGATTGCATGAGCAGTTCTTC

V: TRBV2
D: TRBD1
J: TRBJ2-1
size: NA
CDR3: CASRTGYNEQFF
DNA: TGTGCCAGCAGGACAGGGTACAATGAGCAGTTCTTC

V: TRBV2
D: TRBD2
J: TRBJ2-7
size: NA
CDR3: CASKREGLYEQYF
DNA: TGTGCCAGCAAACGGGAGGGGCTCTACGAGCAGTACTTC

V: TRBV6-1
D: NA
J: TRBJ2-3
size: once
CDR3: CAGPTDTQYF
DNA: TGTGCCGGACCCACAGATACGCAGTATTTT

V: TRBV10-3
D: TRBD2
J: TRBJ2-1
size: NA
CDR3: CATTQGRGTSANEQFF
DNA: TGTGCCACCACTCAAGGTCGCGGGACTAGCGCTAATGAGCAGTTCTTC

V: TRBV15
D: NA
J: TRBJ1-1
size: NA
CDR3: CATSRVWGNTEAFF
DNA: TGTGCCACCAGCAGAGTGTGGGGAAACACTGAAGCTTTCTTT

V: TRBV7-2
D: NA
J: TRBJ1-5
size: NA
CDR3: CASSLDPGVNQPQHF
DNA: TGTGCCAGCAGCTTAGATCCAGGGGTCAATCAGCCCCAGCATTTT

V: TRBV5-1
D: NA
J: TRBJ1-1
size: NA
CDR3: CASSYLPGALNTEAFF
DNA: TGCGCCAGCAGCTACCTACCGGGGGCTTTGAACACTGAAGCTTTCTTT

V: TRBV7-9
D: NA
J: TRBJ2-5
size: NA
CDR3: CASSDQETQYF
DNA: TGTGCCAGCAGCGATCAAGAGACCCAGTACTTC

V: TRBV7-8
D: NA
J: TRBJ2-7
size: NA
CDR3: CASSSDWTNYEQYF
DNA: TGTGCCAGCAGCTCGGACTGGACCAACTACGAGCAGTACTTC

V: TRBV2
D: NA
J: TRBJ2-2
size: NA
CDR3: CASNVATNTGELFF
DNA: TGCGCCAGCAACGTGGCGACGAACACCGGGGAGCTGTTTTTT

V: TRBV7-6
D: TRBD2
J: TRBJ2-3
size: NA
CDR3: CASSSSGLAGGDTQYF
DNA: TGTGCCAGCAGCTCCTCCGGTCTAGCGGGAGGAGATACGCAGTATTTT

V: TRBV29-1
D: TRBD2
J: TRBJ2-2
size: NA
CDR3: CSVEVVAGVETGELFF
DNA: TGCAGCGTTGAGGTGGTAGCGGGAGTAGAGACCGGGGAGCTGTTTTTT

V: TRBV11-3
D: NA
J: TRBJ2-7
size: NA
CDR3: CASSPTGSLDYEQYF
DNA: TGTGCCAGCAGCCCTACGGGATCCCTTGACTACGAGCAGTACTTC

V: TRBV7-3
D: TRBD1
J: TRBJ2-7
size: NA
CDR3: CASSFGTGASYEQYF
DNA: TGTGCCAGCAGCTTTGGGACAGGGGCCTCCTACGAGCAGTACTTC

V: TRBV6-1
D: TRBD1
J: TRBJ2-1
size: NA
CDR3: CASGPGQGYNEQFF
DNA: TGTGCGAGTGGGCCGGGACAGGGGTACAATGAGCAGTTCTTC

V: TRBV28
D: NA
J: TRBJ1-3
size: NA
CDR3: CASSFVLSGNTIYF
DNA: TGTGCCAGCAGTTTCGTCCTCTCTGGAAACACCATATATTTT

V: TRBV27
D: TRBD2
J: TRBJ2-1
size: NA
CDR3: CASRTTAGLENNEQFF
DNA: TGTGCCAGCAGAACGACTGCGGGACTAGAAAACAATGAGCAGTTCTTC

V: TRBV7-6
D: NA
J: TRBJ1-2
size: NA
CDR3: CASSLGGNYGYTF
DNA: TGTGCCAGCAGTTTAGGAGGGAACTATGGCTACACCTTC

V: TRBV14
D: NA
J: TRBJ2-7
size: NA
CDR3: CASSQGRSSEQYF
DNA: TGTGCCAGCAGCCAGGGGCGCAGTTCCGAGCAGTACTTC

V: TRBV10-2
D: NA
J: TRBJ2-7
size: once
CDR3: CASIRTSPYEQYF
DNA: TGCGCCAGCATCCGGACGTCACCCTACGAGCAGTACTTC

V: TRBV10-3
D: NA
J: TRBJ1-1
size: NA
CDR3: CAISVTGAGTEAFF
DNA: TGTGCCATCAGTGTTACAGGAGCAGGGACTGAAGCTTTCTTT

V: TRBV7-6
D: NA
J: TRBJ2-7
size: NA
CDR3: CASSLETGSYEQYF
DNA: TGTGCCAGCAGCTTAGAAACAGGGTCCTACGAGCAGTACTTC

V: TRBV7-9
D: NA
J: TRBJ1-1
size: NA
CDR3: CASSLAASEAFF
DNA: TGTGCCAGCAGCTTAGCGGCCTCTGAAGCTTTCTTT

V: TRBV27
D: TRBD1
J: TRBJ1-2
size: NA
CDR3: CASSSTGEDYGYTF
DNA: TGTGCCAGCAGTTCGACAGGGGAGGACTATGGCTACACCTTC

V: TRBV7-9
D: TRBD1
J: TRBJ2-5
size: NA
CDR3: CASSPRTGFDQETQYF
DNA: TGTGCCAGCAGCCCCCGGACAGGGTTCGATCAAGAGACCCAGTACTTC

V: TRBV29-1
D: TRBD2
J: TRBJ2-1
size: once
CDR3: CSAEGLAERPYNEQFF
DNA: TGCAGCGCCGAGGGACTAGCGGAGCGACCATACAATGAGCAGTTCTTC

V: TRBV7-9
D: NA
J: TRBJ2-6
size: NA
CDR3: CASSLSGESSGANVLTF
DNA: TGTGCCAGCAGCTTATCGGGGGAGAGCTCTGGGGCCAACGTCCTGACTTTC

V: TRBV28
D: NA
J: TRBJ2-3
size: NA
CDR3: CASPTTDTQYF
DNA: TGTGCCAGTCCCACCACAGATACGCAGTATTTT

V: TRBV5-1
D: NA
J: TRBJ2-7
size: NA
CDR3: CASSLAPLDEQYF
DNA: TGCGCCAGCAGCTTGGCGCCTTTGGACGAGCAGTACTTC

V: TRBV2
D: TRBD2
J: TRBJ2-7
size: NA
CDR3: CASIGTSGSYEQYF
DNA: TGTGCCAGCATTGGGACTAGCGGCTCCTACGAGCAGTACTTC

V: TRBV9
D: NA
J: TRBJ2-2
size: NA
CDR3: CASTENTGELFF
DNA: TGTGCCAGTACAGAGAACACCGGGGAGCTGTTTTTT

V: TRBV18
D: NA
J: TRBJ2-4
size: NA
CDR3: CASSRLGEGDKNIQYF
DNA: TGTGCCAGCTCACGGCTTGGAGAAGGTGACAAAAACATTCAGTACTTC

V: TRBV29-1
D: TRBD2
J: TRBJ2-1
size: NA
CDR3: CSVEGLANSSYNEQFF
DNA: TGCAGCGTGGAGGGACTAGCAAATAGCTCCTACAATGAGCAGTTCTTC

V: TRBV7-2
D: NA
J: TRBJ2-1
size: NA
CDR3: CASSLHAGRYSYNEQFF
DNA: TGTGCCAGCAGCCTACATGCAGGTCGCTACTCCTACAATGAGCAGTTCTTC

V: TRBV5-1
D: TRBD1
J: TRBJ2-1
size: NA
CDR3: CASSPIESGGSYNEQFF
DNA: TGCGCCAGCAGCCCCATCGAATCAGGGGGATCCTACAATGAGCAGTTCTTC

V: TRBV11-2
D: NA
J: TRBJ2-1
size: NA
CDR3: CASSLVGGRVDEQFF
DNA: TGTGCCAGCAGCTTAGTGGGGGGGCGAGTGGATGAGCAGTTCTTC

V: TRBV27
D: TRBD1
J: TRBJ2-7
size: NA
CDR3: CASSLGPTGIYEQYF
DNA: TGTGCCAGCAGTTTAGGGCCGACAGGGATCTACGAGCAGTACTTC

V: TRBV9
D: NA
J: TRBJ2-7
size: NA
CDR3: CASSPVLSHEQYF
DNA: TGTGCCAGCAGCCCCGTCCTGTCCCACGAGCAGTACTTC

V: TRBV11-3
D: TRBD2
J: TRBJ2-7
size: NA
CDR3: CASSVGTSNEQYF
DNA: TGTGCCAGCAGCGTTGGGACTAGTAACGAGCAGTACTTC

V: TRBV29-1
D: NA
J: TRBJ2-7
size: NA
CDR3: CSVAGNTYEQYF
DNA: TGCAGCGTTGCCGGGAACACCTACGAGCAGTACTTC

V: TRBV27
D: NA
J: TRBJ2-3
size: NA
CDR3: CASSINVEWATDTQYF
DNA: TGTGCCAGCAGTATCAACGTGGAATGGGCCACAGATACGCAGTATTTT

V: TRBV7-9
D: NA
J: TRBJ2-2
size: NA
CDR3: CASSLTNTGELFF
DNA: TGTGCCAGCAGCTTAACGAACACCGGGGAGCTGTTTTTT

V: TRBV27
D: TRBD1
J: TRBJ2-1
size: NA
CDR3: CASSLPRGEQFF
DNA: TGTGCCAGCAGTTTGCCCAGGGGGGAGCAGTTCTTC